The 19 T cell receptor beta chains reported below all come from one sample, sequenced in a study of Graves' ophthalmopathy and Graves' hyperthyroidism. RNA transcripts yielded amplified TCR beta CDR3 regions. Second-round multiplex PCR followed a first-round RT-PCR using HTBI primers. TCRdb re-called the multiplex PCR reads with MiXCR, one entry per CDR3 protein. The sample has roughly 1.1 million distinct CDR3 sequences, about two fifths seen once. Sequencing was performed on peripheral blood or thyroid tissue (not recorded which). The origin of the receptors is an adult man with Graves' hyperthyroidism.

With regard to this clonotype: A much larger clone differs by one base, so this may be a read error. The CDR3 does not end in the conserved phenylalanine or tryptophan, so this is likely a read error. The rearrangement joins TRBV6-4 to TRBJ2-5; weak D call: TRBD2 (7 bases). Germline CDR1 MRHNA, CDR2 SNTAGT. The V end was cut by 10 bases, the J end by 5 bases, with 17 bases between. The CDR3 is 13 residues long. The CDR3 nucleotides read TGTGCCACCGCGGGGGCACCAGGGGAGACCCAGTACTGC. Residues: CATAGAPGETQYC.

The chain is built from TRBV7-9 and TRBJ1-5; D is undetermined. V was pared by 0 bases and J by 0 bases, with 9 bases between. This CDR3 has 16 amino acids. Looked up from germline, CDR1 is SEHNR and CDR2 is FQNEAQ (reference sequence). The CDR3 sequence is CASSLANGVSNQPQHF. CDR3 sequence (DNA): TGTGCCAGCAGCTTAGCGAACGGGGTTAGCAATCAGCCCCAGCATTTT.

This clonotype has at least ten counts. The rearrangement joins TRBV9 to TRBJ1-1, with TRBD1 matching over 9 bases. The CDR3 is made up of 15 amino acids. Losses at the gene ends were 4 bases for V and 4 bases for J; bases not matched to a gene: 8. CDR1 is SGDLS and CDR2 is YYNGEE in the germline V gene. In DNA, the CDR3 is TGTGCCAGCAGCTCCGACAGGGGGATCGGCACTGAAGCTTTCTTT. Translating gives CASSSDRGIGTEAFF.

The chain couples TRBV24-1 to TRBJ1-5; 8 bases match TRBD1. Trimming took 5 bases from V and 2 from J; bases not matched to a gene: 4. This CDR3 is 15 amino acids long. Germline CDR1 reads KGHDR; CDR2 reads SFDVKD. CDR3 region: CATSAEGQGNQPQHF. The CDR3 bases are TGTGCCACCAGTGCTGAGGGACAGGGCAATCAGCCCCAGCATTTT.

This clonotype was picked up many times. The CDR3 loop is CSARESVPSGEEQYF. CDR3 sequence (DNA): TGCAGTGCTAGAGAATCGGTCCCTAGCGGAGAAGAACAGTACTTC. This chain uses TRBV20-1 with TRBJ2-5; TRBD2 agrees at 7 bases. The CDR3 has 15 amino acids. The ends lost 0 bases at V and 11 bases at J; junction bases unmatched: 15. Per the germline V gene, CDR1 is DFQATT and CDR2 is SNEGSKA (reference sequence).

The rearrangement uses TRBV19 and TRBJ2-2, with 8 bases that match TRBD2. The CDR3 has 16 residues. V trimming: 6 bases; J trimming: 4 bases; junction bases outside the gene matches: 10. Germline values: CDR1 LNHDA, CDR2 SQIVND (reference sequence). The DNA for the CDR3 is TGTGCCAGTAGAGTGTCGGGGGGGGGTTTCACCGGGGAGCTGTTTTTT. This sequence encodes CASRVSGGGFTGELFF.

The rearrangement uses TRBV20-1 and TRBJ1-5; a possible D gene is TRBD1 (5 bases). V dropped 6 bases and J dropped 5 bases, with 23 bases sitting between them. The germline CDR1 and CDR2 sequences are DFQATT and SNEGSKA (reference sequence). The CDR3 totals 16 residues. As DNA, the CDR3 is TGCAGTGCCACCCCAGTCGCGCAGGGTTTCCATCAGCCCCAGCATTTT. This gives the protein CSATPVAQGFHQPQHF.

A few counts support this clonotype. The chain has TRBV11-3 and TRBJ2-7; TRBD2 aligns across 14 bases. CDR1 and CDR2 (germline): SGHNT, YENEEA. V lost 4 bases and J lost 0; bases outside the gene matches: 11. This CDR3 spans 19 amino acids. The CDR3 protein is CASSSYVGLAGASSYEQYF. Written as DNA, the CDR3 is TGTGCCAGCAGCTCTTACGTGGGACTAGCGGGGGCCAGCTCCTACGAGCAGTACTTC.

This clonotype was counted at least ten times. The germline gene is not matched at one end of the junction; a read error may be the cause. This chain connects TRBV10-3 to TRBJ2-7; D unresolved. Per the germline V gene, CDR1 is ENHRY and CDR2 is SYGVKD. The CDR3 runs 15 residues. The chain's CDR3 is CASSVADVGIYEQYF. Written as DNA, the CDR3 is TGTGCCAGCAGTGTTGCGGACGTGGGAATCTACGAGCAGTACTTC.

This clonotype was counted a few times. J is TRBJ2-5 and V is TRBV5-5; 7 bases are shared with TRBD2. V shed 4 bases and J 2 bases; nucleotides not matched to a gene: 14. CDR3 length equals 17 residues. Germline CDR1 SGHKS, CDR2 YYEKEE (reference sequence). The CDR3 spells CASSQHPAGEIQETQYF. The DNA for the CDR3 is TGTGCCAGCAGCCAACACCCGGCGGGGGAGATACAAGAGACCCAGTACTTC.

Remarks on this clonotype: Since no conserved phenylalanine or tryptophan closes the CDR3, a read error is the likely cause. The DNA is omitted, as the CDR3 cannot be located on it reliably, and the CDR3 follows TCRdb's listing. The chain combines TRBV7-2 with TRBJ2-7; the table's D call TRBD2 went unverified against the DNA. Per the germline V gene, CDR1 is SGHTA and CDR2 is FQGNSA. The CDR3 contains 8 residues when both ends are counted. The CDR3 spells CASSLADY.

As regards this clonotype: A much more abundant neighbour one base away suggests this may be a read error. The V and J genes are TRBV10-3 and TRBJ2-7; D may be TRBD1 (5 bases). Between the trimmed V and J ends, which lost 6 bases and 2 bases, there was a span of 8 bases. The CDR3 totals 12 residues. Germline CDR1 and CDR2: ENHRY and SYGVKD. The CDR3 here is CAISPGPYEQYF. DNA of the CDR3: TGTGCCATCAGCCCAGGGCCCTACGAGCAGTACTTC.

This clonotype was detected only a few times. This chain joins TRBV5-8 and TRBJ2-7, with no clear D. Germline values: CDR1 SGHTS, CDR2 YDEGEE. CDR3 length equals 14 residues. Deletions cut 1 base from V and 3 bases from J, with 11 bases between. In DNA form, the CDR3 reads TGTGCCAGCAGCTTGAAGGGTTCGGTCTACGAGCAGTACTTC. As protein: CASSLKGSVYEQYF.

In its sample, this clonotype was seen many times. DNA for the CDR3: TGTGCCAGCAGCTCGGGACAGGCGGTTTCCTACGAGCAGTACTTC. Amino acids: CASSSGQAVSYEQYF. The rearrangement uses TRBV7-9 and TRBJ2-7, with 8 positions matching TRBD1. The junction had 6 bases not matched to a gene; V was cut back by 4 bases and J by 1 base. The CDR3 is made up of 15 amino acids. The germline CDR1 and CDR2 sequences are SEHNR and FQNEAQ (reference sequence).

CDR3 in DNA: TGCGCCAGCAGCCAAGATCTGACAGGAATCTACGAGCAGTACTTC. This translates into CASSQDLTGIYEQYF. The chain employs TRBV4-3 and TRBJ2-7, with TRBD1 as a possible D gene (6 bases). The CDR3 covers 15 residues. V was clipped by 0 bases and J by 3 bases, with 12 bases between them. Germline V gene sequence: CDR1 LGHNA, CDR2 YSLEER.

This clonotype was seen repeatedly, ten times or more. This chain joins TRBV24-1 and TRBJ1-5, with 7 bases matching TRBD1. The CDR3 loop spans 15 amino acids. The V gene end was trimmed by 3 bases and the J gene end by 4 bases; junction bases not matched to a gene: 5. Per germline, CDR1 KGHDR and CDR2 SFDVKD. The CDR3 nucleotides are TGTGCCACCAGTGATCCGGGACAGCCAAATCAGCCCCAGCATTTT. Amino acids: CATSDPGQPNQPQHF.

The table lists this clonotype with many counts. This rearrangement joins TRBV4-1 to TRBJ2-7; TRBD1 is a possible D gene (7 bases). From germline, CDR1 is MGHRA and CDR2 YSYEKL. With 5 bases removed from V and 5 bases from J, the gap between germline ends came to 13 bases. There are 13 residues in the CDR3. This chain's CDR3 is CASSNDREDEQYF. CDR3 nucleotides: TGCGCCAGCAGCAACGACAGGGAGGACGAGCAGTACTTC.

The chain couples TRBV2 to TRBJ1-1; unclear D gene. CDR1 SNHLY and CDR2 FYNNEI come from the germline V gene. Trimming pared 7 bases from V and 4 bases from J, leaving 7 bases between. The CDR3 is 11 residues long. CDR3: CASMPSTEAFF. CDR3 nucleotide sequence: TGTGCCAGCATGCCGAGCACTGAAGCTTTCTTT.

This clonotype was picked up a small number of times. V is TRBV20-1 and J is TRBJ1-2, with D possibly TRBD1 on 5 matching bases. The CDR3 is 11 amino acids. From germline, CDR1 is DFQATT and CDR2 SNEGSKA (reference sequence). Here the CDR3 DNA reads TGCGGAAAGGGGACTGTGTATGGCTACACCTTC. Its translation is CGKGTVYGYTF.